One sample yielded the 8 T cell receptor beta chains listed below, sequenced in a study of T cell changes during pregnancy in multiple sclerosis (dated by TCRdb to the late 2010s). Library preparation employed the immunoSEQ multiplex PCR assay. TCRdb's version of the immuneACCESS table is confined to in-frame rearrangements and falls short of the full clone set. An unresolved V gene accounts for under half of the shortfall where checked; the remainder is of unknown origin. Present in this sample are more than 10,000 clones, approximately 88% of which were seen just once. The ten largest clones add up to about 7.7% of the sample. Sequencing was performed on CD8+ T cells from peripheral blood mononuclear cells, taken in the second trimester of pregnancy. Source of these receptors: a female donor in good health, enrolled as a control in a pregnancy study.

The gene calls are TRBV11-3 and TRBJ1-1, with TRBD1 matching 9 bases. Germline V CDR1 and CDR2: SGHNT, YENEEA. The V segment lost 1 base and the J segment 6 bases; nucleotides outside the gene matches: 0. The CDR3 covers 13 residues. CDR3 DNA sequence: TGTGCCAGCAGCTTAGGGACAGGGGCTGAAGCTTTCTTT. Its protein product is CASSLGTGAEAFF.

The genes are TRBV29-1 and TRBJ2-7; a possible D gene is TRBD1 (6 bases). V lost 5 bases and J 6 bases, leaving 14 bases between the germline ends. From germline, CDR1 is SQVTM and CDR2 ANQGSEA. The CDR3 runs to 12 residues. CDR3 amino acids: CSVPTGIGEQYF. The CDR3 DNA reads as TGCAGCGTTCCCACAGGGATAGGCGAGCAGTACTTC.

This chain connects TRBV28 to TRBJ2-2; 11 bases fit TRBD1. Germline V CDR1 and CDR2: MDHEN, SYDVKM. This CDR3 has 16 residues. J gave up 5 bases and V 8 bases, and 10 bases lay outside the gene matches. CDR3 protein: CASLPLDRGHTGELFF. The CDR3 bases are TGTGCCAGCCTACCCTTGGACAGGGGGCATACCGGGGAGCTGTTTTTT.

The CDR3 DNA sequence: TGTGCCAGTAGTTGGGGCACCTTGAACTCCTACGAGCAGTACTTC. This codes for CASSWGTLNSYEQYF. This chain joins TRBV19 and TRBJ2-7, with D perhaps matching TRBD1 (5 bases). CDR1 and CDR2 (germline): LNHDA, SQIVND (reference sequence). This CDR3 comprises 15 residues. Trimming cost V 5 bases and J 0 bases, with 14 bases left between them.

The J gene is TRBJ2-5, the V gene TRBV27; 10 bases are a match to TRBD2. The junction had 10 bases not matched to a gene; V was cut back by 4 bases and J by 5 bases. The length of the CDR3 is 16 residues. The germline gives CDR1 MNHEY, CDR2 SMNVEV (reference sequence). The CDR3 loop is CASSSPSGGWGETQYF. Written as DNA, the CDR3 is TGTGCCAGCAGTTCCCCTAGCGGGGGTTGGGGGGAGACCCAGTACTTC.

The chain is built from TRBV14 and TRBJ2-7; D is unresolved. Trimming stripped 2 bases from V and 0 bases from J, with 5 bases between. From germline, CDR1 is SGHDN and CDR2 FVKESK. The CDR3 loop spans 13 amino acids. The CDR3 DNA sequence: TGTGCCAGCAGCCAAAGGAGCTCCTACGAGCAGTACTTC. Its translation is CASSQRSSYEQYF.

This chain uses TRBV10-1 with TRBJ2-5, with 8 bases identical to TRBD2. Germline lookup yields CDR1 WNHNN and CDR2 SYGVQD (reference sequence). After removal of 1 base from V and 1 base from J, the junction contained 5 bases not matched to a gene. This CDR3 has 16 amino acids. The CDR3 loop is CASSEYGGGIQETQYF. CDR3 nucleotides: TGCGCCAGCAGTGAGTACGGGGGGGGTATCCAAGAGACCCAGTACTTC.

The chain links TRBV19 to TRBJ2-1; 7 bases match TRBD1. The CDR3 spans 15 residues. V gave up 4 bases and J gave up 3 bases; unmatched junction bases: 6. Germline assignment: CDR1 LNHDA and CDR2 SQIVND (reference sequence). The DNA of the CDR3 is TGTGCCAGTAGTAGCTTGGGGACAGACTACAATGAGCAGTTCTTC. Translated, it gives CASSSLGTDYNEQFF.